This paragraph reports one T cell receptor beta chain. Germline lookup yields CDR1 MDHEN and CDR2 SYDVKM. Losses at the gene ends were 5 bases for V and 5 bases for J; bases not matched to a gene: 8. The CDR3 loop spans 14 amino acids. Enrollees, about 18 to 90 years old, lived in approximately 24 US areas. These data belong to a study of blood T cell repertoires in COVID-19. The data were produced by immunoSEQ multiplex PCR, yet TCRdb's version contains in-frame clones alone and is incomplete. The table has 170,000 or so clones, roughly 80% seen once. V is TRBV28 and J is TRBJ1-1, with 7 bases that match TRBD1. The TCR was taken from a woman between 45 and 60 years old who had recovered from COVID-19. Sequenced input: PBMCs or T cells enriched from blood (not recorded which). The CDR3 region is CASSLTGKYTEAFF. DNA for the CDR3: TGTGCCAGCAGTCTGACAGGGAAGTATACTGAAGCTTTCTTT.